The following is a T cell receptor (beta chain) sequence with its context. Its target is not known. The data stem from a study of T cells expressing NK-cell markers. Background on the study: TCR beta repertoires came from sorted CD3+CD56+NKG2C+, CD3+CD56+NKG2C- and CD3+CD56-NKG2C+ T cells. Sequenced donors, eight in total, included seven who were HCMV-seropositive and one who was seronegative. Study-wide results and limits: A few donors' CD3+CD56-NKG2C+ cells were dominated by the same clonotypes.

For TCR beta, cDNA was produced by 5'RACE template switching with UMIs. TCRdb reprocessed the 5' RACE reads, keeping one entry per CDR3 protein, no DNA. Listed are some 600,000 distinct CDR3 sequences; roughly 3.4% falls within the top ten. Germline V gene data show CDR1 as KGHDR and CDR2 as SFDVKD. The CDR3 sequence is 14 residues long. The chain uses TRBV24-1 and TRBJ2-3. The sequence was collected from a man younger than 35 in good health. Sequencing was done on a sample of blood T cells: a sorted CD56 or NKG2C T cell subset, CD4+ or CD8+ T cells, or bulk PBMC T cells (not recorded which). CDR3 sequence reads: CATSDLHDRDTQYF.